A single sample is the source of the 15 T cell receptor beta chains below, sequenced in a study of T cell responses to AZD1222 COVID-19 vaccine. Sequencing was performed with immunoSEQ multiplex PCR; in TCRdb, only in-frame clones are kept and a portion is missing. The table records about 140,000 clones, just over 90% of them present only once. The starting material was peripheral blood, obtained 28 days after the second AZD1222 dose. Source of these receptors: an adult who received the AZD1222 COVID-19 vaccine.

V and J are TRBV6-2 or TRBV6-3 and TRBJ1-4; perhaps TRBD1 as D (5 bases). The V gene's germline CDR1 is MNHEY and CDR2 SVGEGT. The CDR3 extends over 15 amino acids. V was pared by 2 bases and J by 6 bases, with 13 bases between. The CDR3 nucleotides read TGTGCCAGCAGTTACGGGGGTGATATGGATGAAAAACTGTTTTTT. Translated: CASSYGGDMDEKLFF.

This chain connects TRBV28 to TRBJ2-1; D is unclear. Trimming stripped 3 bases from V and 4 bases from J, with 4 bases between. The germline V gene encodes CDR1 MDHEN and CDR2 SYDVKM. The CDR3 is 12 residues long. Here the CDR3 DNA reads TGTGCCAGCAGTTTCGCATACAATGAGCAGTTCTTC. This gives the protein CASSFAYNEQFF.

The chain has TRBV7-3 and TRBJ2-3, with TRBD1 as a possible D gene (5 bases). The CDR3 loop spans 14 amino acids. V was trimmed by 5 bases and J by 2 bases, leaving 11 bases between them. Per germline, CDR1 SGHTA and CDR2 FQGTGA. The CDR3 region is CASSDSAPTDTQYF. The CDR3 DNA is TGTGCCAGCAGCGACAGCGCTCCCACAGATACGCAGTATTTT.

The CDR3 nucleotides are TGTGCCAGTAGTATAGGGCCTTTCCGGGACAGGAACCAGCCCCAGCATTTT. This translates into CASSIGPFRDRNQPQHF. The chain uses TRBV19 and TRBJ1-5; TRBD1 aligns across 8 bases. Germline lookup yields CDR1 LNHDA and CDR2 SQIVND (reference sequence). The CDR3 consists of 17 residues. Unmatched junction bases numbered 12, after V lost 1 base and J lost 7 bases.

The chain recombines TRBV7-3 with TRBJ1-2, with TRBD1 identical over 8 bases. This CDR3 is 13 amino acids long. Germline CDR1 and CDR2: SGHTA and FQGTGA. V gave up 5 bases and J gave up 8 bases; unmatched junction bases: 7. Here the CDR3 DNA reads TGTGCCAGCAGCGCCACAGGGGGAGGAGGCTACACCTTC. Protein: CASSATGGGGYTF.

This CDR3 reads CASSLGDRGMNGYTF. Written as DNA, the CDR3 is TGCGCCAGCAGCTTAGGGGACAGGGGGATGAATGGCTACACCTTC. This sequence joins TRBV5-1 and TRBJ1-2, with 11 bases that match TRBD1. The ends lost 2 bases at V and 6 bases at J; junction bases unmatched: 6. The CDR3 is 15 residues long. Germline V gene data show CDR1 as SGHRS and CDR2 as YFSETQ.

V is TRBV7-9 and J is TRBJ2-7; D possibly corresponds to TRBD2 (6 bases). Between the trimmed V and J ends, which lost 8 bases and 4 bases, there was a span of 21 bases. The CDR3 loop spans 15 amino acids. From germline, CDR1 is SEHNR and CDR2 FQNEAQ (reference sequence). The CDR3 coding sequence is TGTGCCAGCGCCGTTGGGGGAGGTAGGGCGTACGAGCAGTACTTC. Its protein is CASAVGGGRAYEQYF.

V usage is TRBV19 and J usage is TRBJ2-3, with D possibly matching TRBD1 (5 bases). Trimming stripped 3 bases from V and 0 bases from J, with 10 bases between. Germline V CDR1 and CDR2: LNHDA, SQIVND (reference sequence). This CDR3 is built from 15 residues. CDR3 amino acids: CASSIRSGSTDTQYF. CDR3 coding DNA: TGTGCCAGTAGTATTCGATCAGGGAGCACAGATACGCAGTATTTT.

The chain employs TRBV19 and TRBJ2-7, with 10 bases fitting TRBD1. Per germline, CDR1 LNHDA and CDR2 SQIVND (reference sequence). J was trimmed by 4 bases and V by 7 bases; bases with no gene match: 22. CDR3 length: 19 residues. The CDR3 DNA sequence: TGTGCCAGTACCCCGGGGGGGGACAGGGGCCACGTAATTGGATACGAGCAGTACTTC. Protein product: CASTPGGDRGHVIGYEQYF.

The CDR3 is CASSSLLGQGGQPQHF. CDR3 nucleotide sequence: TGTGCCAGCAGCTCGCTTTTGGGACAGGGAGGTCAGCCCCAGCATTTT. This sequence joins TRBV27 and TRBJ1-5; the match to TRBD1 covers 9 bases. Unmatched junction bases numbered 12, after V lost 6 bases and J lost 6 bases. CDR1 and CDR2 (germline): MNHEY, SMNVEV (reference sequence). The CDR3 length is 16 residues.

The rearrangement uses TRBV6-5 and TRBJ1-1, with 12 bases lining up with TRBD1. J gave up 3 bases and V 5 bases, and 4 bases lay outside the gene matches. The germline CDR1 and CDR2 sequences are MNHEY and SVGAGI. The CDR3 is 15 amino acids. In nucleotides, the CDR3 is TGTGCCAGCAGTCACGGGGACAGGGGGCACACTGAAGCTTTCTTT. Translated: CASSHGDRGHTEAFF.

This clone was detected once. The genes are TRBV19 and TRBJ2-2, with TRBD1 identical over 8 bases. The CDR3 totals 13 residues. Trimming at V came to 8 bases and at J to 5 bases, leaving 4 bases not matched to a gene. Germline CDR1 reads LNHDA; CDR2 reads SQIVND (reference sequence). The CDR3 DNA reads as TGTGCCAGTGCTACAGGGGGTACCGGGGAGCTGTTTTTT. Protein product: CASATGGTGELFF.

The chain uses TRBV21-1 and TRBJ1-5; the table's D call TRBD1 went unverified against the DNA. TRBV21-1 corresponds to a pseudogene. This CDR3 comprises 16 residues. The chain's CDR3 is CASSKDAVRGDQPQHF. The CDR3 DNA is TGTGCCAGCAGCAAAGACGCAGTCAGGGGCGATCAGCCCCAGCATTTT.

This chain uses TRBV27 with TRBJ1-3; unclear D gene. V lost 0 bases and J lost 8, with 14 bases in between. Germline CDR1 and CDR2: MNHEY and SMNVEV (reference sequence). CDR3 length: 15 residues. CDR3 sequence (DNA): TGTGCCAGCAGTTTATCATCGGACTGGGTGGACACCATATATTTT. Translating gives CASSLSSDWVDTIYF.

The chain combines TRBV11-3 with TRBJ2-1; D call uncertain. The V gene's germline CDR1 is SGHNT and CDR2 YENEEA. The CDR3 extends over 15 amino acids. With 0 bases removed from V and 4 bases from J, the gap between germline ends came to 10 bases. DNA for the CDR3: TGTGCCAGCAGCTTAGATCCACCCTTATACAATGAGCAGTTCTTC. Translation: CASSLDPPLYNEQFF. Combining the CDR3 with reference TRBV11-3 and TRBJ2-1 gives the whole variable domain EAGVVQSPRYKIIEKKQPVAFWCNPISGHNTLYWYLQNLGQGPELLIRYENEEAVDDSQLPKDRFSAERLKGVDSTLKIQPAELGDSAVYLCASSLDPPLYNEQFFGPGTRLTVL.